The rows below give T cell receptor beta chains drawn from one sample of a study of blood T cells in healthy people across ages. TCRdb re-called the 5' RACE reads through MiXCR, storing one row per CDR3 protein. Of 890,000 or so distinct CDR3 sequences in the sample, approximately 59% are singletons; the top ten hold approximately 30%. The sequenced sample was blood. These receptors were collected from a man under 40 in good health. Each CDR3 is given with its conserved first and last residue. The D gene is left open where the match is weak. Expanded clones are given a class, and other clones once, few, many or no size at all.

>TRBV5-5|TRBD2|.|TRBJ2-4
CASSSGLAGDLAKNIQYF
TGTGCCAGCAGCTCGGGACTAGCGGGGGACCTAGCCAAAAACATTCAGTACTTC
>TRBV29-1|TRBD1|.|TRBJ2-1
CSVDRTGLHEQFF
TGCAGCGTTGATAGGACAGGTCTGCATGAGCAGTTCTTC
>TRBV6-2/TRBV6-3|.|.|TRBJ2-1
CASSRTGSYEQFF
TGTGCCAGCAGTCGTACAGGGTCCTATGAGCAGTTCTTC
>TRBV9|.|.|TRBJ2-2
CASSVDGIQGTGELFF
TGTGCCAGCAGCGTAGACGGTATTCAAGGCACCGGGGAGCTGTTTTTT
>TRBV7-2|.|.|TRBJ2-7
CASSASSLSYEQYF
TGTGCCAGCAGCGCCAGCAGTCTCTCCTACGAGCAGTACTTC
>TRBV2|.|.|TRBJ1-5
CASSEVGFGNQPQHF
TGTGCCAGCAGTGAAGTGGGGTTCGGTAATCAGCCCCAGCATTTT
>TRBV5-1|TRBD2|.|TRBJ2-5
CASSFRGDEGTQYF
TGCGCCAGCAGCTTCCGGGGGGACGAAGGGACCCAGTACTTC
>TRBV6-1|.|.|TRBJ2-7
CASSEEVGLSYNEQYF
TGTGCCAGCAGTGAAGAGGTCGGCCTTTCCTACAATGAGCAGTACTTC
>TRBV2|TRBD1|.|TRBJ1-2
CASRVPGQGYGYTF
TGTGCCAGCAGGGTACCGGGACAGGGATATGGCTACACCTTC
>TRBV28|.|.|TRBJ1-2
CASSPTGFLYGYTF
TGTGCCAGCAGTCCAACAGGGTTCCTCTATGGCTACACCTTC
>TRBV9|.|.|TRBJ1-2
CASSGGRTAYGYTF
TGTGCCAGCAGCGGGGGACGGACGGCCTATGGCTACACCTTC
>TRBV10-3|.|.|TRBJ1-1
CATISNTEAFF
TGTGCCACAATATCAAACACTGAAGCTTTCTTT
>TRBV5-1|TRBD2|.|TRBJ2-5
CASSSPGTSGGAETQYF
TGCGCCAGCAGCTCCCCCGGGACTAGCGGGGGGGCGGAGACCCAGTACTTC
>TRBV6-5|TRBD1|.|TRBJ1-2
CASSNLQTGYNNYGYTF
TGTGCCAGCAGTAACCTACAGACAGGGTATAATAACTATGGCTACACCTTC
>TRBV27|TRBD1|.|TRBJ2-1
CASRGTGLGEQFF
TGTGCCAGCAGGGGGACAGGGCTCGGTGAGCAGTTCTTC
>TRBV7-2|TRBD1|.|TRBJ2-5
CAGSWDRSPGQETQYF
TGTGCCGGCAGCTGGGACAGGAGTCCTGGGCAAGAGACCCAGTACTTC
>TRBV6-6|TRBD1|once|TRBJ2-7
CARQGAREASEQYF
TGTGCCAGGCAGGGGGCTAGGGAAGCCTCCGAGCAGTACTTC
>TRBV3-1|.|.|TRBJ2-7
CASSQRLEQYF
TGTGCCAGCAGCCAAAGACTCGAGCAGTACTTC
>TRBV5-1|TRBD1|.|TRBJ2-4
CASSTLGGRERNIQYF
TGCGCCAGCAGCACCTTAGGGGGCAGGGAGCGGAACATTCAGTACTTC
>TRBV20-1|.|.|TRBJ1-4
CSARDPTTINEKLFF
TGCAGTGCTAGAGATCCGACCACTATTAATGAAAAACTGTTTTTT
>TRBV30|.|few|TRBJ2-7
CAWSVPPYEQYF
TGTGCCTGGAGTGTCCCCCCCTACGAGCAGTACTTC
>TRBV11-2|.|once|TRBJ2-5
CASSPLREWETQYF
TGTGCCAGCAGCCCTCTCCGGGAGTGGGAGACCCAGTACTTC
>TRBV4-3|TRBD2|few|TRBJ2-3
CASRRTSGGFTDTQYF
TGCGCCAGCAGACGGACTAGCGGGGGATTCACAGATACGCAGTATTTT
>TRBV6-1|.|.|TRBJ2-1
CAGLGGFSYNEQFF
TGTGCCGGGTTGGGGGGATTCTCCTACAATGAGCAGTTCTTC
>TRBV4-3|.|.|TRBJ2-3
CASSQSDADTHYF
TGCGCCAGCAGCCAATCTGACGCAGATACGCACTATTTT
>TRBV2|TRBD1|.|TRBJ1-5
CASRSTGTGNQPQHF
TGTGCCAGCAGATCGACAGGGACGGGCAATCAGCCCCAGCATTTT
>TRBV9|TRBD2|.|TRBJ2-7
CASSGSSGGADEQYF
TGTGCCAGCAGCGGATCTAGCGGGGGGGCTGACGAGCAGTACTTC
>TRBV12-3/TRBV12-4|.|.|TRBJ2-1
CASSSYGIEPQGTDEQFF
TGTGCCAGCAGTTCTTATGGGATAGAGCCACAGGGAACCGATGAGCAGTTCTTC
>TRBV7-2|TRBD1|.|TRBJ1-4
CASGTGTGNEKLFF
TGTGCCAGCGGCACCGGGACAGGGAATGAAAAACTGTTTTTT
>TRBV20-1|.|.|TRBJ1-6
CSAREPDSTYSPLHF
TGCAGTGCTAGAGAACCTGACAGTACGTATTCACCCCTCCACTTT
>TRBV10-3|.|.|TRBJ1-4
CAISVAAGSNEKLFF
TGTGCCATCAGTGTCGCGGCAGGGTCTAATGAAAAACTGTTTTTT
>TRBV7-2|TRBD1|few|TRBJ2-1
CASSPGTGGYVEQFF
TGTGCCAGCAGTCCCGGGACAGGGGGATACGTTGAGCAGTTCTTC
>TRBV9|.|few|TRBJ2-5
CASSATGQETQYF
TGTGCCAGCAGCGCTACAGGGCAAGAGACCCAGTACTTC
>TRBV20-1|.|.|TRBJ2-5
CSARGALWETQYF
TGCAGTGCTCGGGGGGCCTTATGGGAGACCCAGTACTTC
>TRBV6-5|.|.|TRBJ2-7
CASSYSPTNGRYEQYF
TGTGCCAGCAGTTACTCCCCCACGAATGGGAGGTACGAGCAGTACTTC
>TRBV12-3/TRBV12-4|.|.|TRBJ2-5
CASIDRRSGAQYF
TGTGCCAGCATAGACAGGCGCTCAGGGGCCCAGTACTTC